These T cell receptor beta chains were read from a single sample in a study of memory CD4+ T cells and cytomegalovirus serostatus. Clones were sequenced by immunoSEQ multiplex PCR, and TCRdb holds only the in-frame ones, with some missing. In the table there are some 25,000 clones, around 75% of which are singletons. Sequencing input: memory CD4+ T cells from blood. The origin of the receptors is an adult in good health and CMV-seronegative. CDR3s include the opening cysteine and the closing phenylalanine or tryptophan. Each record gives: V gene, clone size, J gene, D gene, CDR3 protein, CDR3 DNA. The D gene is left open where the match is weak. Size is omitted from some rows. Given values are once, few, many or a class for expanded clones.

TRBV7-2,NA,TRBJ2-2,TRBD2,CASSRGAGVSVGELFF,TGTGCCAGCAGCCGTGGGGCGGGAGTGTCGGTCGGGGAGCTGTTTTTT
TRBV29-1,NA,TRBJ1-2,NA,CSVGDRSNYGYTF,TGCAGCGTAGGAGACAGATCTAACTATGGCTACACCTTC
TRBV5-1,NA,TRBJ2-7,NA,CASSLSGSSYEQYF,TGCGCCAGCAGCTTGTCCGGGAGCTCCTACGAGCAGTACTTC
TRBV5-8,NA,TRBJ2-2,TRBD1,CATGTGRTGELFF,TGTGCCACAGGGACAGGGCGCACCGGGGAGCTGTTTTTT
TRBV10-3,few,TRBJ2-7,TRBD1,CASKGQANYEQYF,TGTGCCAGTAAGGGACAGGCGAACTACGAGCAGTACTTC
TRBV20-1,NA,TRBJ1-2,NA,CSATDGSGYTF,TGCAGTGCTACGGACGGTTCTGGCTACACCTTC
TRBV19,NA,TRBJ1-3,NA,CASSSILQGSGNTIYF,TGTGCCAGTAGTTCAATACTACAGGGATCTGGAAACACCATATATTTT
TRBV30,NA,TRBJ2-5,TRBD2,CACGTSGGMGTQYF,TGTGCCTGTGGGACTAGCGGGGGCATGGGGACCCAGTACTTC
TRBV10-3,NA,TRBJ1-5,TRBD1,CAISESSGTGAHQPQHF,TGTGCCATCAGTGAGTCGAGTGGGACAGGGGCCCATCAGCCCCAGCATTTT
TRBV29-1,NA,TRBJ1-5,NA,CSVGSGNQPQHF,TGCAGCGTTGGGTCGGGGAATCAGCCCCAGCATTTT
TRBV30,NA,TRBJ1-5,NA,CAWSVGKQYSNQPQHF,TGTGCCTGGAGTGTTGGCAAACAGTATAGCAATCAGCCCCAGCATTTT
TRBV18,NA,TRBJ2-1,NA,CASSPPERNNEQFF,TGTGCCAGCTCACCACCGGAGCGGAACAATGAGCAGTTCTTC
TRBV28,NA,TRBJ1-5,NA,CASNRDTSGPQHF,TGCGCCTCCAACCGGGACACCTCAGGGCCCCAGCATTTT
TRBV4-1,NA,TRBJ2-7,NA,CASSQDRGTQRYEQYF,TGCGCCAGCAGCCAAGATCGGGGGACCCAAAGGTACGAGCAGTACTTC
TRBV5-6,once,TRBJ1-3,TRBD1,CASSKQGGGNTIYF,TGTGCCAGCAGCAAACAGGGGGGCGGAAACACCATATATTTT
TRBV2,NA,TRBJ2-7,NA,CASATYEQYF,TGTGCCAGCGCGACCTACGAGCAGTACTTC
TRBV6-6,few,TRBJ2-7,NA,CASSYSGSADYEQYF,TGTGCCAGCAGTTACTCGGGGTCGGCTGACTACGAGCAGTACTTC
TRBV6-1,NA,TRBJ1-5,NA,CASSELQNRDNQPQHF,TGTGCCAGCAGTGAACTTCAGAACCGGGACAATCAGCCCCAGCATTTT
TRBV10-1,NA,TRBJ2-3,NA,CASSEAGSTDTQYF,TGCGCCAGCAGTGAGGCAGGTAGCACAGATACGCAGTATTTT
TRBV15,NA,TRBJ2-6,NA,CATSREGGRSGANVLTF,TGTGCCACCAGCAGAGAAGGAGGACGGTCTGGGGCCAACGTCCTGACTTTC
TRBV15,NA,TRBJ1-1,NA,CATSRDNQIKRAEAFF,TGTGCCACCAGCAGAGATAACCAAATTAAGAGGGCTGAAGCTTTCTTT
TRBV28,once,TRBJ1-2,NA,CASSSTSGEYGYTF,TGTGCCAGCAGTTCCACTTCCGGAGAGTATGGCTACACCTTC
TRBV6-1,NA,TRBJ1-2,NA,CASSINGGYTF,TGTGCCAGCAGTATCAACGGCGGCTACACCTTC
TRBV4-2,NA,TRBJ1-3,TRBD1,CASSLGQSGNTIYF,TGTGCCAGCAGCCTGGGACAGTCGGGAAACACCATATATTTT
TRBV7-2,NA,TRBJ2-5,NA,CASSLGTGIVEKTQYF,TGTGCCAGCAGCTTAGGCACAGGGATAGTGGAAAAGACCCAGTACTTC
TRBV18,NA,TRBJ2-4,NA,CASSPPIAKNIQYF,TGTGCCAGCTCACCTCCAATAGCCAAAAACATTCAGTACTTC
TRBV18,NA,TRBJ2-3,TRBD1,CASSPMAGGDTQYF,TGTGCCAGCTCACCCATGGCAGGGGGAGATACGCAGTATTTT